These 16 T cell receptor beta chains share one sample of origin, sequenced in a study of regulatory T cells in long-lasting Graves disease. Indicated time point: newly diagnosed GD, antithyroid drugs for less than 3 months. PBMCs provided the RNA from which the TCR library was made. Combining iRepertoire HTBI primers with Arm-PCR of CDR3 regions, the authors built TCR beta libraries. A single record per CDR3 protein comes from TCRdb applying MiXCR to the multiplex PCR reads. The data contain roughly 440,000 distinct CDR3 sequences, roughly 17% of them singletons. These same records also appear under a second study, on T cells in Graves' hyperthyroidism and ophthalmopathy.

The sequenced sample was peripheral blood mononuclear cells (PBMCs), obtained at new diagnosis, from a patient treated with antithyroid drugs. The source of these receptors is a woman younger than 35 with Graves disease.

CDR3 bases: TGTGCCAGCAGCCAAGGAGCCGCCCGGCTAGCCGCCTACGAGCAGTACTTC. Translated: CASSQGAARLAAYEQYF. The V and J genes are TRBV4-2 and TRBJ2-7; TRBD2 might be the D (5 bases). V lost 1 base and J lost 2, with 18 bases in between. Germline values: CDR1 LGHNA, CDR2 YNFKEQ. The CDR3 has 17 residues.

Written as DNA, the CDR3 is TGCGCCAGCAGCTTGCTCCCTGGGACAGGGGAGGGCAATGAGCAGTTCTTC. Protein product: CASSLLPGTGEGNEQFF. The V gene is TRBV5-1, the J gene TRBJ2-1, with 10 bases that match TRBD1. There are 17 residues in the CDR3. Germline CDR1 is SGHRS and CDR2 is YFSETQ. V trimming: 1 base; J trimming: 6 bases; junction bases outside the gene matches: 10.

This clonotype was seen at least ten times. This sequence joins TRBV20-1 and TRBJ2-7; D is unresolved. Trimming stripped 0 bases from V and 6 bases from J, with 9 bases between. CDR3 length equals 12 residues. The germline CDR1 and CDR2 sequences are DFQATT and SNEGSKA (reference sequence). CDR3 residues: CSARDPGSEQYF. The CDR3 nucleotides read TGCAGTGCTAGAGACCCCGGGTCCGAGCAGTACTTC.

The gene calls are TRBV2 and TRBJ2-2; no definite D call. This CDR3 contains 15 residues. Trimming shortened V by 2 bases and J by 0 bases, and 7 bases separated the two germline ends. Germline values: CDR1 SNHLY, CDR2 FYNNEI. CDR3 DNA: TGTGCCAGCAGTGAAACCCTCCCGAACACCGGGGAGCTGTTTTTT. This gives the protein CASSETLPNTGELFF. The full variable domain, rest sourced from reference TRBV2 and TRBJ2-2, is EPEVTQTPSHQVTQMGQEVILRCVPISNHLYFYWYRQILGQKVEFLVSFYNNEISEKSEIFDDQFSVERPDGSNFTLKIRSTKLEDSAMYFCASSETLPNTGELFFGEGSRLTVL.

J is TRBJ2-7 and V is TRBV19; 7 nucleotides align to TRBD1. Germline loops: CDR1 LNHDA, CDR2 SQIVND (reference sequence). This CDR3 region has 14 residues. V was clipped by 7 bases and J by 3 bases; unmatched bases: 9. The CDR3 reads CASTDGTENYEQYF. The CDR3, as DNA: TGTGCCAGTACCGACGGGACAGAAAACTACGAGCAGTACTTC.

On this clonotype: Its ends do not fully match the called genes, so a read error is possible. This chain connects TRBV29-1 to TRBJ2-1, with TRBD2 identical over 10 bases. From germline, CDR1 is SQVTM and CDR2 ANQGSEA. The CDR3 sequence is 14 residues long. CDR3 bases: TGCAGCGTGGACACTAGCGGGATAGGCAATGGGCAGTTCTTC. This translates into CSVDTSGIGNGQFF.

V gene TRBV6-9 combines with J gene TRBJ2-2; the D gene is possibly TRBD2 (6 bases). Germline CDR1 reads MNHGY; CDR2 reads SVAAGI. The CDR3 is 15 amino acids. Trimming took off 3 bases at V and 1 base at J, with 9 bases between the two ends. The CDR3 sequence is CASSYTGGNTGELFF. The CDR3 region has the DNA TGTGCCAGCAGTTACACCGGGGGGAACACCGGGGAGCTGTTTTTT.

This clonotype appeared a few times. This sequence joins TRBV4-3 and TRBJ2-7; 10 bases match TRBD2. The CDR3 runs to 15 residues. V shed 4 bases and J 5 bases; nucleotides not matched to a gene: 8. Germline V gene data show CDR1 as LGHNA and CDR2 as YSLEER. In DNA, the CDR3 is TGCGCCAGCAGCCTCTCCGGGACTAGCGTAAACGAGCAGTACTTC. The encoded protein is CASSLSGTSVNEQYF.

This clonotype was seen only a few times. The V and J genes are TRBV20-1 and TRBJ2-7; 7 bases are shared with TRBD2. The CDR3 has 17 amino acids. Germline V gene sequence: CDR1 DFQATT, CDR2 SNEGSKA (reference sequence). The V gene end was trimmed by 5 bases and the J gene end by 4 bases; junction bases not matched to a gene: 20. The CDR3 loop is CSAPNPAHQREGYEQYF. DNA of the CDR3: TGCAGTGCTCCCAACCCTGCTCACCAGCGGGAAGGTTACGAGCAGTACTTC.

The V gene is TRBV5-1, the J gene TRBJ2-2, with TRBD2 matching 10 bases. Trimming at V came to 0 bases and at J to 4 bases, leaving 9 bases not matched to a gene. This CDR3 comprises 18 residues. The germline V gene has CDR1 SGHRS and CDR2 YFSETQ. The CDR3 coding sequence is TGCGCCAGCAGCTTGGCGGGAGCGGGAGGGCCGAGCACCGGGGAGCTGTTTTTT. It translates to CASSLAGAGGPSTGELFF.

This rearrangement joins TRBV6-5 to TRBJ2-2; D is unresolved. Trimming removed 3 bases at V and 5 bases at J, with 22 bases between. The CDR3 has 18 amino acids. Germline lookup yields CDR1 MNHEY and CDR2 SVGAGI. CDR3 sequence (DNA): TGTGCCAGCAGTTATCTTGTGGGTCTTAGAAGAAGTACCGGGGAGCTGTTTTTT. Its protein is CASSYLVGLRRSTGELFF.

This clonotype was seen repeatedly, ten times or more. V gene TRBV7-2 combines with J gene TRBJ2-1; 10 positions match TRBD1. CDR1 is SGHTA and CDR2 is FQGNSA in the germline V gene. The V and J ends lost 1 base and 9 bases, in that order; junction bases with no gene match: 0. This CDR3 is 13 amino acids long. Written as DNA, the CDR3 is TGTGCCAGCAGCTTAGGGGACAGGGGTGAGCAGTTCTTC. It specifies CASSLGDRGEQFF.

In regard to this clonotype: Relative to the germline gene, one junction end is altered; a read error may explain this. This chain joins TRBV5-1 and TRBJ2-5, with 11 bases aligning to TRBD1. This CDR3 region has 14 residues. Germline loops: CDR1 SGHRS, CDR2 YFSETQ. The CDR3 nucleotides are TGCGCCAGCATCTTGGACAGGGGGCTGGAGACCCAGTACTTC. Translation gives CASILDRGLETQYF. The variable domain in full, with the rest retrieved from reference TRBV5-1 and TRBJ2-5, is KAGVTQTPRYLIKTRGQQVTLSCSPISGHRSVSWYQQTPGQGLQFLFEYFSETQRNKGNFPGRFSGRQFSNSRSEMNVSTLELGDSALYLCASILDRGLETQYFGPGTRLLVL.

This clonotype was found a few times. The chain carries TRBV6-2 or TRBV6-3 and TRBJ2-1; 8 bases agree with TRBD1. The germline V gene encodes CDR1 MNHEY and CDR2 SVGEGT. The CDR3 loop spans 19 amino acids. The trim removed 6 bases at V and 6 bases at J, leaving 22 bases unmatched. This chain's CDR3 is CASSLTLRGTGETTNEQFF. In DNA, the CDR3 is TGTGCCAGCAGCCTAACTCTGCGAGGGACAGGAGAGACTACCAATGAGCAGTTCTTC.

In its sample, this clonotype was seen many times. The rearrangement uses TRBV30 and TRBJ2-7, with D hard to call. The V gene lost 2 bases and the J gene lost 0 bases, with 5 bases spanning the gap. The CDR3 extends over 12 amino acids. From germline, CDR1 is GTSNPN and CDR2 SVGIG (reference sequence). The CDR3 bases are TGTGCCTGGAGTTTCCTCTCCTACGAGCAGTACTTC. Protein: CAWSFLSYEQYF.

CDR3 coding DNA: TGTGCCAGCAGCCCCGTGACTAGCGGGAGGCGGGATACGCAGTATTTT. Residues: CASSPVTSGRRDTQYF. The chain recombines TRBV3-1 with TRBJ2-3; 13 positions agree with TRBD2. J was trimmed by 6 bases and V by 4 bases; bases with no gene match: 7. Germline V gives CDR1 LGHDT, CDR2 YNNKEL (reference sequence). This CDR3 region has 16 residues.